The text below deals with one T cell receptor (beta chain). Its antigen is unidentified. The CDR3 runs 18 residues. CDR1 and CDR2 from the germline V gene are LNHDA and SQIVND (reference sequence). J was trimmed by 7 bases and V by 6 bases; bases with no gene match: 20. Samples came from healthy bone marrow donors. This specimen belongs to a study of cytomegalovirus exposure and HLA in healthy donors. Study-wide points: Later analysis reportedly placed an Asian-associated ancestry cluster below the roughly 700-donor mean in N-insertions.

Vbeta (60) and Jbeta (13) primers were used in the PCR. Data came from immunoSEQ multiplex PCR; TCRdb stores just in-frame clones and leaves some out. The sample lists 110,000 to 150,000 clones, 70% to 75% occurring once. The chain carries TRBV19 and TRBJ1-4; 7 bases are a match to TRBD1. The sample comprised PBMCs. The TCR sequence derives from a woman between 25 and 40 years old in good health and CMV-seronegative. CDR3 nucleotide sequence: TGTGCCAGTAGCCCAAAGCCAGGTCCGGACAGGATCGGTGAAAAACTGTTTTTT. Protein product: CASSPKPGPDRIGEKLFF. The full variable domain, with the rest looked up from reference TRBV19 and TRBJ1-4, is DGGITQSPKYLFRKEGQNVTLSCEQNLNHDAMYWYRQDPGQGLRLIYYSQIVNDFQKGDIAEGYSVSREKKESFPLTVTSAQKNPTAFYLCASSPKPGPDRIGEKLFFGSGTQLSVL.